Below are 32 T cell receptor beta chains sequenced from a single sample in a study of cytomegalovirus exposure and HLA in healthy donors. Using immunoSEQ multiplex PCR, the repertoire was profiled, and TCRdb retains in-frame clones only, with some absent. The sample has around 160,000 clones; roughly 84% are singletons. The sequencing input was PBMCs. Receptor source: a young man in good health and CMV-seropositive.

The chain is built from TRBV28 and TRBJ1-6; D is unresolved. Trimming removed 10 bases from V and 6 bases from J, with 13 bases in between. This CDR3 is built from 13 residues. The V gene's germline CDR1 is MDHEN and CDR2 SYDVKM. CDR3 amino acids: CATRPGFNSPLHF. In nucleotides, the CDR3 is TGTGCCACCAGGCCGGGGTTTAATTCACCCCTCCACTTT.

V usage is TRBV7-9 and J usage is TRBJ2-3; 7 bases line up with TRBD1. Looked up from germline, CDR1 is SEHNR and CDR2 is FQNEAQ (reference sequence). V lost 5 bases and J lost 1; bases outside the gene matches: 3. CDR3 length equals 14 residues. The CDR3 bases are TGTGCCAGCAGCCAAAGGGGGCGCACAGATACGCAGTATTTT. Amino acids: CASSQRGRTDTQYF.

Ten or more counts support this clone. This chain uses TRBV30 with TRBJ1-2; D perhaps matches TRBD1 (6 bases). Trimming took off 8 bases at V and 0 bases at J, with 7 bases between the two ends. Per the germline V gene, CDR1 is GTSNPN and CDR2 is SVGIG (reference sequence). The CDR3 extends over 11 amino acids. CDR3 region: CAGTSNYGYTF. The DNA for the CDR3 is TGTGCCGGGACATCTAACTATGGCTACACCTTC.

This chain links TRBV30 with TRBJ2-5; possibly TRBD2 for D (5 bases). Germline CDR1 reads GTSNPN; CDR2 reads SVGIG (reference sequence). This CDR3 is 12 amino acids long. V dropped 0 bases and J dropped 5 bases, with 7 bases sitting between them. The CDR3 loop reads CAWSVRGETQYF. CDR3 nucleotide sequence: TGTGCCTGGAGTGTACGAGGGGAGACCCAGTACTTC.

The J gene is TRBJ1-5, the V gene TRBV2; 7 bases match TRBD1. V was pared by 6 bases and J by 7 bases, with 9 bases of the junction left unmatched. The CDR3 sequence is 14 residues long. Looked up from germline, CDR1 is SNHLY and CDR2 is FYNNEI. CDR3 sequence (DNA): TGTGCCAGCAGCGTGAACAGGGGTGGGCAGCCCCAGCATTTT. Translation gives CASSVNRGGQPQHF.

J is TRBJ2-2 and V is TRBV5-6; 11 nucleotides align to TRBD1. This CDR3 contains 16 residues. CDR1 is SGHDT and CDR2 is YYEEEE in the germline V gene. The J segment lost 7 bases and the V segment lost 1 base, leaving 6 bases of the junction unmatched. The CDR3 DNA reads TGTGCCAGCAGCTTGACCGGACAGGGGGCGAACGGGGAGCTGTTTTTT. Protein product: CASSLTGQGANGELFF.

The V call is TRBV7-8, the J call TRBJ2-7; D ambiguous. The V and J ends lost 4 bases and 6 bases respectively, with 10 bases between them. The CDR3 runs to 12 residues. CDR1 is SGHVS and CDR2 is FQNEAQ in the germline V gene. The CDR3 DNA is TGTGCCAGCAGCTCCGACTCAACCGAGCAGTACTTC. It specifies CASSSDSTEQYF.

This chain connects TRBV5-1 to TRBJ2-5; 8 bases align to TRBD2. V gave up 3 bases and J gave up 3 bases; unmatched junction bases: 10. The germline gives CDR1 SGHRS, CDR2 YFSETQ. This CDR3 contains 16 residues. The CDR3, as DNA: TGCGCCAGCAGCTGGGGTTATACAGCGGGAGAAGAGACCCAGTACTTC. It is translated as CASSWGYTAGEETQYF.

The CDR3 loop reads CASRLSGVSYEQYF. The DNA for the CDR3 is TGTGCCAGTAGGCTCTCGGGGGTATCCTACGAGCAGTACTTC. The genes are TRBV19 and TRBJ2-7; TRBD2 might be the D (6 bases). V shed 6 bases and J shed 1 base, with 13 bases lying between them. CDR1 and CDR2 from the germline V gene are LNHDA and SQIVND (reference sequence). There are 14 residues in the CDR3.

The chain carries TRBV2 and TRBJ1-5; D unclear. Germline values: CDR1 SNHLY, CDR2 FYNNEI. The length of the CDR3 is 14 residues. V lost 11 bases and J lost 5, with 19 bases in between. CDR3 in DNA: TGTGCCTCATGTGAGACACGACCCGATCAGCCCCAGCATTTT. Translation: CASCETRPDQPQHF.

Remarks on this clone: The germline gene is not matched at one end of the junction; a read error may be the cause. V gene TRBV5-1 combines with J gene TRBJ1-1; 8 bases agree with TRBD1. The germline gives CDR1 SGHRS, CDR2 YFSETQ. The CDR3 consists of 14 residues. In nucleotides, the CDR3 is TGCGCCAGCAGCACGGGACAGGAGAACTCTGAAGCTTTCTTT. Amino acid sequence: CASSTGQENSEAFF.

The J gene is TRBJ2-7, the V gene TRBV28; a possible D gene is TRBD1 (6 bases). The V gene lost 6 bases and the J gene lost 5 bases, with 11 bases spanning the gap. The germline V gene encodes CDR1 MDHEN and CDR2 SYDVKM. This CDR3 has 12 residues. CDR3 in amino acids: CASSFRGHEQYF. CDR3 nucleotide sequence: TGTGCCAGCAGCTTCAGGGGCCACGAGCAGTACTTC.

J is TRBJ2-2 and V is TRBV6-1; TRBD2 matches 13 bases. CDR3 length: 18 amino acids. CDR1 MNHNS and CDR2 SASEGT come from the germline V gene. After removal of 3 bases from V and 1 base from J, the junction contained 5 bases not matched to a gene. In nucleotides, the CDR3 is TGTGCCAGCAGTGACCTAGGACTAGCGGGAGTGAACACCGGGGAGCTGTTTTTT. Encoded protein: CASSDLGLAGVNTGELFF.

Notes on this clone: Other nucleotide sequences in the sample specify the same CDR3. This rearrangement joins TRBV5-1 to TRBJ1-2; no clear D gene. V lost 2 bases and J lost 3, with 8 bases in between. Per the germline V gene, CDR1 is SGHRS and CDR2 is YFSETQ. CDR3 length equals 13 residues. The CDR3 here is CASSFGPDYGYTF. The CDR3 nucleotides are TGCGCCAGCAGCTTTGGGCCTGACTATGGCTACACCTTC.

The genes are TRBV19 and TRBJ1-1; no reliable D call. CDR1 and CDR2 (germline): LNHDA, SQIVND (reference sequence). The V end was cut by 3 bases, the J end by 2 bases, with 13 bases between. This CDR3 spans 15 amino acids. In nucleotides, the CDR3 is TGTGCCAGTAGTATGCTAGAGCAGTTCAACACTGAAGCTTTCTTT. It codes for CASSMLEQFNTEAFF.

This clone was seen a few times. The chain has TRBV6-5 and TRBJ1-2; 11 positions match TRBD1. From germline, CDR1 is MNHEY and CDR2 SVGAGI. The trim removed 5 bases at V and 6 bases at J, leaving 5 bases unmatched. This CDR3 is 14 amino acids long. DNA of the CDR3: TGTGCCAGCAGTAAAGGACAGGGGGCTAATGGCTACACCTTC. Protein: CASSKGQGANGYTF.

This chain joins TRBV7-3 and TRBJ2-2; a weak D match, TRBD2 (6 bases). Trimming cost V 0 bases and J 0 bases, with 11 bases left between them. CDR1 and CDR2 from the germline V gene are SGHTA and FQGTGA. The CDR3 spans 17 residues. CDR3 in amino acids: CASSLTSGSANTGELFF. DNA of the CDR3: TGTGCCAGCAGCTTAACTAGCGGAAGCGCGAACACCGGGGAGCTGTTTTTT.

Only a few counts were recorded for this clone. The chain links TRBV9 to TRBJ1-1; the D gene is possibly TRBD1 (5 bases). CDR1 is SGDLS and CDR2 is YYNGEE in the germline V gene. V dropped 0 bases and J dropped 5 bases, with 8 bases sitting between them. This CDR3 has 13 amino acids. The CDR3: CASSVGSGTEAFF. CDR3 nucleotides: TGTGCCAGCAGCGTAGGGTCAGGGACTGAAGCTTTCTTT.

This chain's CDR3 is CASSLSAGSTDTQYF. For the CDR3, the DNA is TGCGCCAGCAGCTTGTCGGCGGGAAGCACAGATACGCAGTATTTT. The V gene is TRBV5-1, the J gene TRBJ2-3; tentatively, D is TRBD2 (6 bases). Germline assignment: CDR1 SGHRS and CDR2 YFSETQ. The V gene lost 1 base and the J gene lost 0 bases, with 9 bases spanning the gap. This CDR3 region has 15 residues.

This chain joins TRBV7-9 and TRBJ1-2; D is possibly TRBD1 (5 bases). Per the germline V gene, CDR1 is SEHNR and CDR2 is FQNEAQ (reference sequence). The V and J ends lost 5 bases and 3 bases respectively, with 16 bases between them. CDR3 length equals 15 residues. The CDR3 here is CASSPSWGVDYGYTF. CDR3 sequence (DNA): TGTGCCAGCAGCCCTTCTTGGGGGGTTGACTATGGCTACACCTTC.

The rearrangement links TRBV10-2 to TRBJ2-5, with 7 nucleotides matching TRBD1. Germline lookup yields CDR1 WSHSY and CDR2 SAAADI. The CDR3 runs to 14 residues. J lost 3 bases, V lost 5 bases, and 6 bases had no gene match. The CDR3 nucleotides are TGCGCCAGCAGTAAGGGACAGAACAAAGAGACCCAGTACTTC. This gives the protein CASSKGQNKETQYF.

V is TRBV10-2 and J is TRBJ2-5; 10 bases are shared with TRBD2. This CDR3 region has 13 residues. From germline, CDR1 is WSHSY and CDR2 SAAADI. V was clipped by 7 bases and J by 4 bases; unmatched bases: 3. The CDR3 nucleotides read TGCGCCAGCATAGCGGGGGGCGGAGAGACCCAGTACTTC. Translating it yields CASIAGGGETQYF.

V is TRBV9 and J is TRBJ1-2, with no clear D. The CDR3 has 12 residues. Trimming shortened V by 3 bases and J by 7 bases, and 10 bases separated the two germline ends. CDR1 is SGDLS, CDR2 YYNGEE, per germline. CDR3 bases: TGTGCCAGCAGCGGAGATGGAGGTGGCTACACCTTC. This codes for CASSGDGGGYTF.

This chain uses TRBV6-6 with TRBJ2-7; D call uncertain. This CDR3 contains 15 residues. Germline CDR1 MNHNY, CDR2 SVGAGI (reference sequence). V was pared by 2 bases and J by 0 bases, with 11 bases between. The CDR3: CASSYLGPSSYEQYF. The CDR3 DNA is TGTGCCAGCAGTTACCTAGGCCCGAGCTCCTACGAGCAGTACTTC.

The gene calls are TRBV5-4 and TRBJ2-1; a weak D match, TRBD1 (6 bases). Trimming stripped 4 bases from V and 7 bases from J, with 9 bases between. Germline assignment: CDR1 SGHNT and CDR2 YYREEE (reference sequence). CDR3 length: 12 amino acids. CDR3 region: CASSGQGNEQFF. CDR3 sequence (DNA): TGTGCCAGCAGCGGGCAGGGGAATGAGCAGTTCTTC.

The chain carries TRBV5-4 and TRBJ2-7; 7 nucleotides agree with TRBD1. V lost 4 bases and J lost 1; bases outside the gene matches: 8. The CDR3 has 15 amino acids. Germline values: CDR1 SGHNT, CDR2 YYREEE (reference sequence). The CDR3 here is CASSNYVQGSYEQYF. In DNA form, the CDR3 reads TGTGCCAGCAGCAATTACGTACAGGGGTCCTACGAGCAGTACTTC. Supplemented by reference TRBV5-4 and TRBJ2-7, the full variable domain reads ETGVTQSPTHLIKTRGQQVTLRCSSQSGHNTVSWYQQALGQGPQFIFQYYREEENGRGNFPPRFSGLQFPNYSSELNVNALELDDSALYLCASSNYVQGSYEQYFGPGTRLTVT.

The V gene is TRBV10-1, the J gene TRBJ1-1; D possibly corresponds to TRBD1 (6 bases). V lost 5 bases and J lost 0, with 10 bases in between. CDR1 is WNHNN and CDR2 is SYGVQD in the germline V gene (reference sequence). This CDR3 has 14 amino acids. CDR3 amino acids: CASSTGHMNTEAFF. CDR3 in DNA: TGCGCCAGCAGTACGGGACACATGAACACTGAAGCTTTCTTT.

The chain carries TRBV7-2 and TRBJ2-7; 8 bases agree with TRBD1. CDR3 length: 17 residues. V lost 3 bases and J lost 5; bases outside the gene matches: 15. Germline CDR1 SGHTA, CDR2 FQGNSA. The CDR3 coding sequence is TGTGCCAGCAGCTTGGTGCTCAGCTTGGCAGGGGGCAACGAGCAGTACTTC. Its protein product is CASSLVLSLAGGNEQYF. Full variable domain (missing parts from reference TRBV7-2 and TRBJ2-7): GAGVSQSPSNKVTEKGKDVELRCDPISGHTALYWYRQSLGQGLEFLIYFQGNSAPDKSGLPSDRFSAERTGGSVSTLTIQRTQQEDSAVYLCASSLVLSLAGGNEQYFGPGTRLTVT.

The chain employs TRBV28 and TRBJ2-1; D might be TRBD1 (5 bases). Germline loops: CDR1 MDHEN, CDR2 SYDVKM. Trimming took 8 bases from V and 9 from J, leaving 17 bases between them. This CDR3 is built from 13 residues. The CDR3 nucleotides read TGTGCCAGCCGTCGGGCCAGGGTGGGTGAGCAGTTCTTC. As protein: CASRRARVGEQFF.

The rearrangement links TRBV4-1 to TRBJ2-1; D not resolved. Trimming cost V 4 bases and J 2 bases, with 15 bases left between them. The CDR3 spans 16 residues. The germline V gene has CDR1 MGHRA and CDR2 YSYEKL. The CDR3 protein is CASSRPFRQPYNEQFF. The CDR3 DNA is TGCGCCAGCAGCCGCCCCTTCCGACAACCCTACAATGAGCAGTTCTTC.

Comment on this clone: Germline is not matched at one junction end, which may reflect a read error. CDR3 protein: CASGLKGSTDTQYF. The CDR3 DNA reads TGTGCCAGCGGCTTAAAGGGGAGCACAGATACGCAGTATTTT. The chain combines TRBV5-4 with TRBJ2-3; perhaps TRBD1 as D (5 bases). The CDR3 loop spans 14 amino acids. Germline loops: CDR1 SGHNT, CDR2 YYREEE (reference sequence).

The J gene is TRBJ1-3, the V gene TRBV10-3; the match to TRBD1 covers 11 bases. This CDR3 has 13 residues. The germline CDR1 and CDR2 sequences are ENHRY and SYGVKD. Losses at the gene ends were 4 bases for V and 8 bases for J; bases not matched to a gene: 1. The DNA of the CDR3 is TGTGCCATCAGTGTGGACAGGGGGCACACCATATATTTT. Translating it yields CAISVDRGHTIYF.